This TCR beta chain is drawn from a study of T-cell reconstitution after alpha-beta-depleted transplantation in children. Library preparation (for TCRbeta) was performed with unique molecular identifiers. MiXCR, run by TCRdb on the PCR reads, gives a single entry per CDR3 protein. The sample contains 200,000 to 250,000 distinct CDR3 sequences, under 9.5% of which appear only once. Per the germline V gene, CDR1 is SGHAT and CDR2 is FQNNGV. CDR3 length: 15 residues. This clonotype was seen a handful of times. Being one base from a much bigger clone, this may be a read error. The source material was PBMCs from the stem cell graft donor, sampled from the stem cell graft. This TCR derives from a human donor who donated a stem cell graft to a child with acute lymphoblastic leukemia. The gene calls are TRBV11-2 and TRBJ1-4; a weak D match, TRBD1 (5 bases). The CDR3 protein is CASNLVSGNNEKLFF. CDR3 bases: TGTGCCAGCAACTTAGTCTCAGGGAATAATGAAAAACTGTTTTTT.